This T cell receptor (beta chain) came from a study of blood T cell repertoires in COVID-19. The wider study: Whether acute or convalescent, the COVID-19 samples came from the United States, Italy and Spain. From T cells, B-cell-depleted T cells, or PBMCs came the material, which was cDNA or gDNA.

This CDR3 contains 19 residues. Germline values: CDR1 SGHAT, CDR2 FQNNGV. V lost 5 bases and J lost 4; bases outside the gene matches: 18. Authors' data handling: Reference gene primer amplification gave estimated nucleated cell counts. Sequencing was performed with immunoSEQ multiplex PCR; in TCRdb, only in-frame clones are kept and a portion is missing. That table gives V, J and clone size, and the DNA gave D and trimming. The table has some 74,000 clones, approximately 82% seen once. The sequence came from a woman aged 80 or older with acute or convalescent COVID-19. The material sequenced was peripheral blood. This chain joins TRBV11-2 and TRBJ1-1; 11 bases match TRBD1. CDR3 DNA: TGTGCCAGCAGCGCTCATCGGACAGGGGGCGACAGGCCCAGCACTGAAGCTTTCTTT. It codes for CASSAHRTGGDRPSTEAFF.